Included here is one T cell receptor beta chain sequence, with context. Its antigen is not yet known. Base quality data are lacking; no much larger clone is found one base away. The source of the sample is a study of Ad26.COV2.S vaccination and SARS-CoV-2 variants (dated by TCRdb to about 2021). General notes on the study: Donors in the vaccine arm were drawn from COV1001, a multicentre, randomized, double-blind, placebo-controlled phase I-IIa trial testing Ad26.COV2.S in healthy adults. Dosing of Ad26.COV2.S was intramuscular, at either 5x10^10 or 1x10^11 viral particles, delivered as one shot or as two shots spaced 56 days apart. The specificity and breadth of SARS-CoV-2-reactive T cell receptors after Ad26.COV2.S vaccination were assessed by TCRbeta repertoire sequencing. A total of approximately 30 samples were included in the TCR-sequenced set, comprising around 19 Ad26.COV2.S vaccine recipients, 5 placebo recipients and 8 SARS-CoV-2 convalescent individuals. Participants in the trial were split at random into five groups of five each, receiving low-dose or high-dose Ad26.COV2.S once or twice, or else placebo on both occasions. Investigators remained blinded to trial group allocation during experiments and outcome assessment.

Deletion took 4 bases off V and 2 bases off J, with a span of 9 bases between the germline ends. CDR1 and CDR2, per the germline V gene (reference sequence), are GTSNPN and SVGIG. The CDR3 runs 14 amino acids, cysteine and phenylalanine included. Solely the CDR3 DNA is kept, with 42 bases framed from the first base. General study outcomes and caveats: According to the authors, total T cell responses may have been underestimated by the TCR breadth and depth analyses. Vaccine and placebo recipients had similar non-spike TCR breadth, a finding consistent with the vaccine containing only spike. The study was not powered for comparison of responses between vaccine doses or regimens. After vaccination, substantial breadth of spike-specific CD8+ and CD4+ T cell responses was reported. Ad26.COV2.S recipients had higher spike-specific TCR breadth than placebo recipients (P = 0.0014).

In light of the paper, this sample's treatment or condition label describes: some 19 received Ad26.COV2.S at low or high dose, single or two shots; about 5 received placebo; per-sample allocation not given. Repertoires of vaccine and placebo recipients were sequenced from samples collected on day 63 after the first injection. In Cohort 1b, 25 or so adults aged 18-55 years were enrolled at a single site in Boston, USA, between 29 July and 7 August 2020. Ad26.COV2.S consisted of a replication-incompetent adenovirus type 26 vector by which a prefusion-stabilized SARS-CoV-2 spike protein from the original Wuhan strain was expressed. The immunoSEQ Assay was used to sequence TCRbeta CDR3 regions. After extraction, genomic DNA underwent amplification by bias-controlled multiplex PCR, followed by high-throughput sequencing. For the original study's pipeline: To quantify the absolute abundance of every unique TCRbeta CDR3 region, sequences were collapsed and filtered. Usable DNA was measured by amplifying reference genes present in all nucleated cells, and TCRbeta template counts were normalized to that usable DNA to estimate T cell fraction. Repertoire TCRs were annotated as SARS-CoV-2-specific by exact matching of V gene, CDR3 amino acid sequence and J gene to a known reactive TCR set. The reference SARS-CoV-2 TCR set was derived from MIRA and filtered for enrichment in COVID-19-positive ImmuneCODE repertoires, a step that removed public or cross-reactive TCRs. Based on the MIRA antigens, annotated TCRs were further analysed at the level of specific ORF or position within ORF. Breadth was defined as annotated unique rearrangements over total unique productive rearrangements; depth was the summed frequency of those rearrangements. Two-sided Wilcoxon rank-sum tests were used to compare TCR breadth between groups. Drawn from immuneACCESS, this table holds only the in-frame rearrangements with V and J called that TCRdb kept. Clones are partly lost; checked studies trace under half to an unresolved V gene and leave the rest unexplained. The D gene and trimming were derived from the DNA, and the V and J assignments and clone size from that table. This sample is represented by over 300,000 clones; 83% of them were singletons. About 7.1% of the sample comes from the top ten.

The clonotype originates from a person between 18 and 65 years old who received the Ad26.COV2.S COVID-19 vaccine or a placebo. Here the sequenced sample was peripheral blood, taken in a trial of Ad26.COV2.S vaccine versus placebo. The V and J segments used are TRBV30 and TRBJ2-6; a confident D gene designation cannot be given. Read as DNA, the sequence is TGTGCCTGGATGGAACCGGCTGGGGCCAACGTCCTGACTTTC. It translates to CAWMEPAGANVLTF.